Below are 7 T cell receptor beta chains sequenced from a single sample in a study of T cell repertoires in cytomegalovirus infection. Each CDR3 protein is one row after TCRdb ran MiXCR on the reads. The sample has some 250,000 distinct CDR3 sequences; approximately 8.3% are singletons. The specimen was PBMCs. The source of these receptors is a human donor in good health (CMV status not recorded). Some clones in this sample may be carry-over from other donors' samples.

This clonotype has a count of ten or more. The V call is TRBV29-1, the J call TRBJ2-3; D remains unclear. V shed 5 bases and J shed 0 bases, with 9 bases lying between them. Germline V gene lookup returns CDR1 SQVTM and CDR2 ANQGSEA. This CDR3 spans 13 amino acids. The CDR3 DNA sequence: TGCAGCGTTAGTCAAACTAGCACAGATACGCAGTATTTT. It translates to CSVSQTSTDTQYF.

The sample holds many counts of this clonotype. The V and J genes are TRBV7-9 and TRBJ1-6, with D unresolved. The germline CDR1 and CDR2 sequences are SEHNR and FQNEAQ (reference sequence). V was pared by 3 bases and J by 10 bases, with 13 bases between. The CDR3 consists of 14 residues. The CDR3 DNA is TGTGCCAGCAGCTTTGGCTCTAGAGGATCACCCCTCCACTTT. It encodes CASSFGSRGSPLHF.

This clonotype was detected many times. The gene calls are TRBV7-2 and TRBJ2-3; TRBD1 agrees at 7 bases. Germline CDR1 and CDR2: SGHTA and FQGNSA. Germline trimming cut 1 base from V and 7 bases from J; bases unmatched to any gene: 5. The CDR3 spans 14 residues. The CDR3 loop reads CASSLGDSGYTQYF. CDR3 in DNA: TGTGCCAGCAGCTTAGGGGACAGTGGTTATACGCAGTATTTT.

The CDR3 spells CASADRAGNQPQHF. The CDR3 region has the DNA TGTGCCAGCGCCGACAGGGCGGGCAATCAGCCCCAGCATTTT. The J gene is TRBJ1-5, the V gene TRBV6-2 or TRBV6-3; 7 nucleotides line up with TRBD1. Trimming took 8 bases from V and 2 from J; bases not matched to a gene: 6. Germline V gene sequence: CDR1 MNHEY, CDR2 SVGEGT. The CDR3 has 14 amino acids.

This clonotype has at least ten counts. The chain uses TRBV7-4 and TRBJ2-7; 7 bases are a match to TRBD1. V lost 7 bases to trimming and J lost 2 bases; unmatched junction nucleotides: 11. The CDR3 extends over 15 amino acids. CDR1 and CDR2 from the germline V gene are SGHVT and SQSDAQ. CDR3 coding DNA: TGTGCCAGCATCCCCCGGGACAGTAGTACCTACGAGCAGTACTTC. Translation: CASIPRDSSTYEQYF.

There are many counts of this clonotype. The chain is built from TRBV29-1 and TRBJ2-2, with 7 bases identical to TRBD1. From germline, CDR1 is SQVTM and CDR2 ANQGSEA. CDR3 size: 13 residues. Losses at the gene ends were 1 base for V and 7 bases for J; bases not matched to a gene: 3. The CDR3 loop reads CSVEAGGHGELFF. As DNA, the CDR3 is TGCAGCGTTGAAGCAGGGGGTCACGGGGAGCTGTTTTTT.

The rearrangement links TRBV5-1 to TRBJ2-5; 11 bases are a match to TRBD2. This CDR3 is built from 17 residues. Germline V lookup: CDR1 SGHRS, CDR2 YFSETQ. The V gene end was trimmed by 0 bases and the J gene end by 1 base; junction bases not matched to a gene: 5. CDR3 nucleotides: TGCGCCAGCAGCTTGGGACCTAGCGGGAGGATCCAAGAGACCCAGTACTTC. This gives the protein CASSLGPSGRIQETQYF.